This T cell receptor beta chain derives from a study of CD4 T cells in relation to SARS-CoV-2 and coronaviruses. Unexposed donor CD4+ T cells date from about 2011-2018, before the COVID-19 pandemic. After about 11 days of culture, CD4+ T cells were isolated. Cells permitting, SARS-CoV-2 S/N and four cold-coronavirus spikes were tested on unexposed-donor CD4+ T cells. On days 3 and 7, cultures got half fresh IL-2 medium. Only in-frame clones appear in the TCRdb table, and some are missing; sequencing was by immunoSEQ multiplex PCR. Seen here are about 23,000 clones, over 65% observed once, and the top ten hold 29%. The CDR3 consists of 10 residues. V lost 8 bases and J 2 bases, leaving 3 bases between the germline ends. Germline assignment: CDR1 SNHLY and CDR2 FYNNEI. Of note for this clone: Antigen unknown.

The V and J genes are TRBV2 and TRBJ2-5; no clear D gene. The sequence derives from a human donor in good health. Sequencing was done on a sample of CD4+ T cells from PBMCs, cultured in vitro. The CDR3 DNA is TGTGCCAGCGGACAAGAGACCCAGTACTTC. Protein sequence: CASGQETQYF.